These 20 T cell receptor beta chains came from one sample sequenced in a study of T cells after yellow fever vaccination. TCRdb passed the 5' RACE reads through MiXCR, listing each CDR3 protein once. This sample has roughly 250,000 distinct CDR3 sequences, with over 10% found just once. This sample comprised CD4+ T cells sorted from PBMCs, obtained 45 days after the yellow fever booster vaccination. The receptors stem from a man younger than 40 who received the YFV17D yellow fever vaccine.

This clonotype came up a few times. The chain recombines TRBV7-2 with TRBJ2-7; the D gene is possibly TRBD2 (5 bases). The CDR3 extends over 14 amino acids. The V end was cut by 5 bases, the J end by 7 bases, with 18 bases between. Looked up from germline, CDR1 is SGHTA and CDR2 is FQGNSA. CDR3 loop: CASSPRGASWEQYF. Written as DNA, the CDR3 is TGTGCCAGCAGCCCCCGGGGAGCGTCCTGGGAGCAGTACTTC.

This clonotype turned up a few times. The chain carries TRBV5-5 and TRBJ2-7; D is undetermined. The germline gives CDR1 SGHKS, CDR2 YYEKEE (reference sequence). The CDR3 sequence is 16 residues long. V lost 0 bases, J lost 2 bases, and 15 bases lay in between. DNA for the CDR3: TGTGCCAGCAGCTTGGCCGGGCACAGTAACCCCTACGAGCAGTACTTC. This translates into CASSLAGHSNPYEQYF.

The chain is built from TRBV7-2 and TRBJ2-7, with D tentatively TRBD2 (6 bases). V was pared by 3 bases and J by 1 base, with 16 bases between. Looked up from germline, CDR1 is SGHTA and CDR2 is FQGNSA. This CDR3 contains 16 residues. The CDR3 sequence: CASSFYAGTQSYEQYF. CDR3 in DNA: TGTGCCAGCAGCTTTTATGCCGGGACTCAGTCCTACGAGCAGTACTTC. The full variable domain, its missing parts supplied by reference TRBV7-2 and TRBJ2-7, is GAGVSQSPSNKVTEKGKDVELRCDPISGHTALYWYRQSLGQGLEFLIYFQGNSAPDKSGLPSDRFSAERTGGSVSTLTIQRTQQEDSAVYLCASSFYAGTQSYEQYFGPGTRLTVT.

The rearrangement uses TRBV18 and TRBJ2-3; no clear D. The germline CDR1 and CDR2 sequences are KGHSH and LQKENI. V lost 6 bases, J lost 4 bases, and 17 bases lay in between. The CDR3 length is 15 residues. CDR3 in amino acids: CASSPGRVEADTQYF. For the CDR3, the DNA is TGTGCCAGCTCCCCTGGACGGGTTGAGGCAGATACGCAGTATTTT.

This clonotype was found a few times. This rearrangement joins TRBV11-2 to TRBJ2-3; D is possibly TRBD2 (7 bases). In germline, CDR1 is SGHAT, CDR2 FQNNGV. This CDR3 comprises 19 residues. The V gene lost 2 bases and the J gene lost 2 bases, with 23 bases spanning the gap. The CDR3 DNA is TGTGCCAGCAGCTTATGGGGGGGCCCGAGATTCCTCCCCACAGATACGCAGTATTTT. Translated, it gives CASSLWGGPRFLPTDTQYF. The variable domain in full, with the rest retrieved from reference TRBV11-2 and TRBJ2-3, is EAGVAQSPRYKIIEKRQSVAFWCNPISGHATLYWYQQILGQGPKLLIQFQNNGVVDDSQLPKDRFSAERLKGVDSTLKIQPAKLEDSAVYLCASSLWGGPRFLPTDTQYFGPGTRLTVL.

V gene TRBV7-8 combines with J gene TRBJ2-7; D is uncertain. This CDR3 is 13 amino acids long. V lost 7 bases and J lost 0, with 10 bases in between. Germline V gene data show CDR1 as SGHVS and CDR2 as FQNEAQ. In DNA form, the CDR3 reads TGTGCCAGCAAACAGTCGAGCTCCTACGAGCAGTACTTC. Residues: CASKQSSSYEQYF. The variable domain in full, with the rest retrieved from reference TRBV7-8 and TRBJ2-7, is GAGVSQSPRYKVAKRGQDVALRCDPISGHVSLFWYQQALGQGPEFLTYFQNEAQLDKSGLPSDRFFAERPEGSVSTLKIQRTQQEDSAVYLCASKQSSSYEQYFGPGTRLTVT.

This clonotype was observed a handful of times. This chain joins TRBV4-2 and TRBJ2-1; 7 positions agree with TRBD2. Germline values: CDR1 LGHNA, CDR2 YNFKEQ. This CDR3 region has 16 residues. V dropped 0 bases and J dropped 3; count of bases not matched to a gene: 5. The DNA of the CDR3 is TGTGCCAGCAGCCAAGATGACGGGAGGATCTACAATGAGCAGTTCTTC. Translating it yields CASSQDDGRIYNEQFF.

This chain uses TRBV25-1 with TRBJ1-2; maybe TRBD1 (5 bases). With 5 bases removed from V and 1 base from J, the gap between germline ends came to 8 bases. Germline V gene sequence: CDR1 MGHDK, CDR2 SYGVNS. The CDR3 has 13 amino acids. The CDR3 spells CASSRGLNYGYTF. The DNA for the CDR3 is TGTGCCAGCAGTCGGGGCCTTAACTATGGCTACACCTTC.

The table lists this clonotype with a few counts. The V gene is TRBV12-3 or TRBV12-4, the J gene TRBJ2-1; possibly TRBD1 or TRBD2 for D (5 bases each). Trimming removed 3 bases from V and 9 bases from J, with 18 bases in between. The CDR3 loop spans 15 amino acids. The chain's CDR3 is CASSLGELLWSEQFF. The CDR3 DNA reads as TGTGCCAGCAGTTTGGGGGAGCTACTATGGTCTGAGCAGTTCTTC.

This clonotype was counted a few times. The V gene is TRBV10-3, the J gene TRBJ2-1; the D gene is possibly TRBD1 (5 bases). This CDR3 contains 13 residues. Germline values: CDR1 ENHRY, CDR2 SYGVKD. The ends were cut back, 2 bases at V and 4 bases at J, with 6 bases in the middle. Here the CDR3 reads CAISEDRYNEQFF. The DNA for the CDR3 is TGTGCCATCAGTGAGGACAGATACAATGAGCAGTTCTTC.

This chain links TRBV5-5 with TRBJ2-1; the match to TRBD2 covers 12 bases. Germline V gene data show CDR1 as SGHKS and CDR2 as YYEKEE (reference sequence). CDR3 size: 20 residues. V shed 5 bases and J 1 base; nucleotides not matched to a gene: 16. The CDR3 spells CASRSGLAGRGGKSYNEQFF. The CDR3 nucleotides are TGTGCCAGCAGATCTGGACTAGCGGGAAGAGGTGGAAAGTCCTACAATGAGCAGTTCTTC.

The J gene is TRBJ2-3, the V gene TRBV20-1; 10 bases map to TRBD2. Germline CDR1 reads DFQATT; CDR2 reads SNEGSKA (reference sequence). The CDR3 runs to 15 residues. The V segment lost 0 bases and the J segment 4 bases; nucleotides outside the gene matches: 4. The CDR3 nucleotides read TGCAGTGCTAGAGAGGCTAGCGGGAGCCCAGATACGCAGTATTTT. It codes for CSAREASGSPDTQYF.

This clonotype was detected ten times or more. The gene calls are TRBV5-1 and TRBJ1-1, with D tentatively TRBD1 (5 bases). The length of the CDR3 is 13 residues. V was pared by 5 bases and J by 1 base, with 9 bases between. CDR1 and CDR2 from the germline V gene are SGHRS and YFSETQ. Here the CDR3 reads CASSFGANTEAFF. CDR3 nucleotides: TGCGCCAGCAGTTTCGGGGCGAACACTGAAGCTTTCTTT.

J is TRBJ2-7 and V is TRBV2; weak D call: TRBD2 (5 bases). The V and J ends lost 7 bases and 7 bases respectively, with 17 bases between them. The CDR3 loop spans 13 amino acids. The germline gives CDR1 SNHLY, CDR2 FYNNEI. CDR3 DNA: TGTGCCAGCAAGCGGCTAGTATCTGCGGAGCAGTACTTC. Its protein product is CASKRLVSAEQYF.

This clonotype has more than one count but fewer than ten. The rearrangement joins TRBV5-1 to TRBJ2-7; 8 nucleotides match TRBD1. The CDR3 length is 15 residues. J lost 1 base, V lost 9 bases, and 12 bases had no gene match. CDR1 and CDR2 from the germline V gene are SGHRS and YFSETQ. The CDR3 DNA sequence: TGCGCCACCACTTATGGGACAGGAGTTTCCTACGAGCAGTACTTC. Translation: CATTYGTGVSYEQYF.

This clonotype was seen more than once but under ten times. The chain is built from TRBV20-1 and TRBJ1-4; D remains unclear. The germline V gene has CDR1 DFQATT and CDR2 SNEGSKA (reference sequence). The length of the CDR3 is 15 residues. V lost 3 bases to trimming and J lost 0 bases, with 11 bases between them. This chain's CDR3 is CSASAGSSTNEKLFF. The CDR3 coding sequence is TGCAGTGCTAGCGCGGGCAGTTCAACTAATGAAAAACTGTTTTTT.

Ten or more counts support this clonotype. The genes are TRBV10-3 and TRBJ1-4; D perhaps matches TRBD1 (5 bases). The germline gives CDR1 ENHRY, CDR2 SYGVKD. The length of the CDR3 is 13 residues. Trimming pared 8 bases from V and 8 bases from J, leaving 15 bases between. Here the CDR3 reads CAISTEAGEKLFF. For the CDR3, the DNA is TGTGCCATCTCGACAGAGGCGGGGGAAAAACTGTTTTTT.

Note on this clonotype: Since the CDR3 does not end with the conserved phenylalanine or tryptophan, this likely comes from a read error. The V and J genes are TRBV18 and TRBJ2-7; D is ambiguous. Trimming removed 2 bases at V and 4 bases at J, with 15 bases between. The CDR3 runs to 15 residues. The germline V gene encodes CDR1 KGHSH and CDR2 LQKENI. The CDR3 bases are TGTGCCAGCTCACCATCTGCCGGGCGAGGATACGAGCAGTACTTA. This gives the protein CASSPSAGRGYEQYL.

This clonotype was picked up one time. This chain uses TRBV20-1 with TRBJ2-1; TRBD2 matches at 9 bases. J gave up 6 bases and V 6 bases, and 12 bases lay outside the gene matches. Germline V gene lookup returns CDR1 DFQATT and CDR2 SNEGSKA (reference sequence). The CDR3 contains 15 residues. For the CDR3, the DNA is TGCAGTGCCCAATCCTATCTAGCGGGACCCAATGAGCAGTTCTTC. Protein: CSAQSYLAGPNEQFF.

The chain is built from TRBV20-1 and TRBJ1-5; D remains ambiguous. This CDR3 has 14 amino acids. The germline V gene encodes CDR1 DFQATT and CDR2 SNEGSKA (reference sequence). V dropped 0 bases and J dropped 9 bases, with 15 bases sitting between them. Here the CDR3 reads CSAREGRAGRPQHF. The CDR3 DNA reads TGCAGTGCTAGAGAGGGGAGGGCCGGGAGGCCCCAGCATTTT.